The T cell receptor (beta chain) described here comes from a study of regulatory T cells in long-lasting Graves disease. The length of the CDR3 is 12 residues. Germline CDR1 is WSHSY and CDR2 is SAAADI. A word on this clonotype: Its ends do not fully match the called genes, so a read error is possible.

For TCR beta, libraries came from iRepertoire HTBI primers and Arm-PCR of CDR3 regions. TCRdb processed the multiplex PCR reads anew with MiXCR; each CDR3 protein has one entry. The repertoire has 300,000 to 400,000 distinct CDR3 sequences, roughly a sixth of them found once; the top ten carry about 27%. Time point described: newly diagnosed GD, antithyroid drugs for less than 3 months. Preparation of the TCR library used RNA extracted from PBMCs. These same records also appear under a second study, on T cells in Graves' hyperthyroidism and ophthalmopathy. According to that study: Model predictions of ophthalmopathy came a median approximately seven months before onset.

The starting material was peripheral blood mononuclear cells (PBMCs), obtained at new diagnosis, from a patient treated with antithyroid drugs. This sequence originates from a man aged 40-55 years with Graves disease. The chain employs TRBV10-2 and TRBJ2-7; D is possibly TRBD2 (5 bases). CDR3 in DNA: TGCGCCAGCAGTGAGAGAGCGGCGCCGGGTGACTTC. It yields the protein CASSERAAPGDF.